One sample yielded the 17 T cell receptor beta chains listed below, sequenced in a study of blood T cell repertoires in COVID-19. Libraries were prepared by immunoSEQ multiplex PCR; TCRdb keeps only in-frame clonotypes and omits some of them. The top ten clones hold roughly 5% of a sample with some 100,000 clones, approximately 90% of them seen once. The sample taken for sequencing was peripheral blood. All receptors come from a man in his fifties with acute or convalescent COVID-19.

The chain recombines TRBV7-6 with TRBJ2-1; 7 nucleotides agree with TRBD1. V was pared by 4 bases and J by 6 bases, with 9 bases of the junction left unmatched. In germline, CDR1 is SGHVS, CDR2 FNYEAQ. The CDR3 is made up of 15 amino acids. CDR3 sequence: CASSSYWTGFNEQFF. Here the CDR3 DNA reads TGTGCCAGCAGCTCCTATTGGACAGGATTCAATGAGCAGTTCTTC.

The chain combines TRBV19 with TRBJ2-4, with 7 positions matching TRBD1. Germline CDR1 is LNHDA and CDR2 is SQIVND (reference sequence). J lost 9 bases, V lost 4 bases, and 6 bases had no gene match. This CDR3 contains 13 residues. The CDR3 DNA follows: TGTGCCAGTAGTACGACAGGGTCGGGCATTCAGTACTTC. Its translation is CASSTTGSGIQYF.

CDR3 sequence (DNA): TGTGCCAGCAGTTACGGTTGGGACAGCCAAGAGACCCAGTACTTC. It is translated as CASSYGWDSQETQYF. The gene calls are TRBV6-6 and TRBJ2-5; 7 bases map to TRBD1. The length of the CDR3 is 15 residues. Germline lookup yields CDR1 MNHNY and CDR2 SVGAGI (reference sequence). V gave up 2 bases and J gave up 1 base; unmatched junction bases: 4.

V and J are TRBV10-3 and TRBJ1-1, with TRBD1 matching over 11 bases. Trimming cost V 1 base and J 5 bases; bases outside gene matches: 3. The CDR3 is made up of 15 amino acids. Germline CDR1 and CDR2: ENHRY and SYGVKD. The CDR3 bases are TGTGCCATCAGTGAGTTGGACAGGGGGCCTACTGAAGCTTTCTTT. Protein: CAISELDRGPTEAFF.

The chain employs TRBV6-4 and TRBJ2-7, with D hard to call. There are 12 residues in the CDR3. Germline CDR1 and CDR2: MRHNA and SNTAGT. The CDR3 loop is CSPARPTYEQYF. In DNA form, the CDR3 reads TGTTCACCGGCCAGGCCCACCTACGAGCAGTACTTC.

This CDR3 is CASSLADRDYYEQYF. The CDR3 DNA reads TGTGCCAGCAGCTTGGCGGACAGAGACTATTACGAGCAGTACTTC. The chain is built from TRBV5-8 and TRBJ2-7, with a weak D call TRBD1 (6 bases). Looked up from germline, CDR1 is SGHTS and CDR2 is YDEGEE. V was cut by 0 bases and J by 4 bases, with 14 bases left in between. This CDR3 has 15 amino acids.

V gene TRBV5-4 combines with J gene TRBJ2-5; 12 bases line up with TRBD2. Germline CDR1 and CDR2: SGHNT and YYREEE (reference sequence). The CDR3 extends over 15 amino acids. Trimming cost V 5 bases and J 7 bases; bases outside gene matches: 9. As DNA, the CDR3 is TGTGCCAGCAGACGGACTAGCGGGAATGAAGGGACCCAGTACTTC. Translated: CASRRTSGNEGTQYF.

The rearrangement uses TRBV6-4 and TRBJ2-3; 8 positions match TRBD2. Trimming cost V 3 bases and J 0 bases; bases outside gene matches: 2. Per germline, CDR1 MRHNA and CDR2 SNTAGT. This CDR3 region has 15 residues. CDR3: CASSEASGSTDTQYF. CDR3 coding DNA: TGTGCCAGCAGTGAAGCTAGCGGGAGCACAGATACGCAGTATTTT.

This sequence joins TRBV6-6 and TRBJ1-1; D gene ambiguous. V was pared by 6 bases and J by 5 bases, with 10 bases between. The CDR3 covers 12 residues. Germline CDR1 and CDR2: MNHNY and SVGAGI (reference sequence). CDR3 sequence reads: CASRRQDTEAFF. CDR3 DNA: TGTGCCAGCAGACGCCAGGATACTGAAGCTTTCTTT.

The chain carries TRBV2 and TRBJ2-1; 7 nucleotides line up with TRBD2. Trimming removed 2 bases from V and 5 bases from J; junction bases left unmatched: 3. Germline V gene data show CDR1 as SNHLY and CDR2 as FYNNEI. The CDR3 extends over 14 amino acids. The CDR3 loop is CASSERLADNEQFF. DNA of the CDR3: TGTGCCAGCAGTGAAAGACTAGCTGACAATGAGCAGTTCTTC.

This clone has only one observation. The chain couples TRBV19 to TRBJ1-1; 8 nucleotides agree with TRBD1. V shed 5 bases, J shed 4 bases, and the junction held 15 bases outside the gene matches. This CDR3 comprises 17 residues. The germline CDR1 and CDR2 sequences are LNHDA and SQIVND (reference sequence). This chain's CDR3 is CASSLRTGYLFATEAFF. CDR3 DNA sequence: TGTGCCAGTAGTCTTCGGACAGGGTACCTTTTCGCCACTGAAGCTTTCTTT.

This chain links TRBV7-8 with TRBJ2-7, with 16 positions matching TRBD2. Germline lookup yields CDR1 SGHVS and CDR2 FQNEAQ. V lost 5 bases and J lost 3; bases outside the gene matches: 7. There are 17 residues in the CDR3. The CDR3 reads CASSKGLAGGPGYEQYF. CDR3 sequence (DNA): TGTGCCAGCAGCAAGGGACTAGCGGGAGGGCCGGGCTACGAGCAGTACTTC.

Here the CDR3 reads CASSFAPGQGNSPLHF. CDR3 sequence (DNA): TGTGCCAGCAGTTTCGCCCCGGGACAGGGCAATTCACCCCTCCACTTT. This sequence joins TRBV27 and TRBJ1-6; 9 nucleotides align to TRBD1. This CDR3 is 16 amino acids long. V trimming: 3 bases; J trimming: 7 bases; junction bases outside the gene matches: 7. Germline-derived CDR1 and CDR2 are MNHEY and SMNVEV (reference sequence).

V usage is TRBV9 and J usage is TRBJ2-5; D may be TRBD2 (5 bases). Trimming left V 0 bases short and J 5 bases short, with 17 bases between. Per the germline V gene, CDR1 is SGDLS and CDR2 is YYNGEE. The CDR3 runs 16 residues. The CDR3 loop reads CASSVAFRGSEETQYF. The CDR3 DNA reads as TGTGCCAGCAGCGTAGCTTTTCGTGGGAGTGAGGAGACCCAGTACTTC.

This CDR3 is CASSQSYGVNQPQHF. Written as DNA, the CDR3 is TGTGCCAGCAGCCAAAGTTACGGTGTCAATCAGCCCCAGCATTTT. This chain uses TRBV3-1 (or the pseudogene TRBV3-2) with TRBJ1-5; D is unresolved. CDR3 length: 15 amino acids. V lost 2 bases and J 3 bases, leaving 11 bases between the germline ends. Germline V gene data show CDR1 as LGHDT and CDR2 as YNNKEL (reference sequence).

The genes are TRBV7-2 and TRBJ2-1, with D tentatively TRBD1 (6 bases). The V gene's germline CDR1 is SGHTA and CDR2 FQGNSA. Trimming stripped 5 bases from V and 0 bases from J, with 11 bases between. The CDR3 covers 15 residues. CDR3 amino acids: CASSLRGSSYNEQFF. The DNA for the CDR3 is TGTGCCAGCAGCCTCAGGGGCAGCTCCTACAATGAGCAGTTCTTC. Full variable domain (rest looked up from reference TRBV7-2 and TRBJ2-1): GAGVSQSPSNKVTEKGKDVELRCDPISGHTALYWYRQSLGQGLEFLIYFQGNSAPDKSGLPSDRFSAERTGGSVSTLTIQRTQQEDSAVYLCASSLRGSSYNEQFFGPGTRLTVL.

In DNA, the CDR3 is TGCGCCAGCAGCCAAGTCCAGGGACATAATGAAAAACTGTTTTTT. Amino acid sequence: CASSQVQGHNEKLFF. The genes are TRBV4-1 and TRBJ1-4, with D tentatively TRBD1 (6 bases). Germline V gives CDR1 MGHRA, CDR2 YSYEKL. Trimming pared 1 base from V and 4 bases from J, leaving 10 bases between. This CDR3 comprises 15 residues.